In this sample, the clone carrying this TCR beta chain turned up a few times. Its antigen is undetermined. The data belong to a study of T cells after yellow fever vaccination. Study-wide background: Fractions of low cell number were prepared using SMART-Seq v4 Ultra Low Input.

Points from the study as a whole: Bulk-population clonotypes that are abundant could appear as contaminants in FACS-sorted repertoires. Among primary-vaccination clones, most reappeared after the booster, at about 95% for CD4 and more than 85% for CD8.

UMIs were added to TCR cDNA along with a universal primer site when it was made by 5'RACE template switching. Each CDR3 protein is one row after TCRdb ran MiXCR on the 5' RACE reads. In the table there are 500,000 to 700,000 distinct CDR3 sequences, approximately 21% of which are singletons. The ends were cut back, 3 bases at V and 0 bases at J, with 14 bases in the middle. Germline CDR1 is GTSNPN and CDR2 is SVGIG (reference sequence). CDR3 length equals 16 residues. The gene calls are TRBV30 and TRBJ2-2; D gene unclear. This receptor was obtained from a man aged 25 to 40 who received the YFV17D yellow fever vaccine. The material was PBMCs, obtained 15 days after the yellow fever booster vaccination. Here the CDR3 reads CAWRPPVRTNTGELFF. CDR3 nucleotide sequence: TGTGCCTGGAGACCACCCGTGCGGACGAACACCGGGGAGCTGTTTTTT.